The T cell receptor beta chain described here comes from a study of Tregs in tolerant kidney transplant recipients. Method: immunoSEQ multiplex PCR; TCRdb's copy keeps in-frame clones and lacks some. The sample data list approximately 35,000 clones. General study results and limits: Antigen-driven expansion was suggested because donor-specific Tregs expanded more than all Tregs in tolerant patients. The most relevant donor-specific Treg TCRbeta repertoire apparently came from expansion with activated donor B cells. Few patients were studied, so findings need validation in larger groups.

Details on this clone: Antigen specificity is unknown. The sequence runs out 3 residues before the end of the CDR3; the remainder is reconstructed from the germline J gene.

Unstimulated regulatory T cells (CD4+CD25+CD127-), CD4+CD25- non-regulatory cells, CD4 and CD8 cells were FACS-sorted from thawed PBMCs. The germline CDR1 and CDR2 sequences are SGHAT and FQNNGV. V lost 1 base, J lost 3 bases, and 7 bases lay in between. This CDR3 has 13 amino acids. The receptor was derived from a human donor who received a combined kidney and bone marrow transplant. This chain joins TRBV11-2 and TRBJ2-7; D call uncertain. The sample here was CD8+ T cells from blood, taken before the transplant. The CDR3 bases that were read are TGTGCCAGCAGCTTAGCTCCCCTCTACGAG. Amino acid sequence: CASSLAPLYE. The CDR3 in full is CASSLAPLYEQYF.